This T cell receptor (beta chain) derives from a study of blood T cell repertoires in COVID-19. Study summary: Acute and convalescent COVID-19 specimens originated in the United States, Italy and Spain.

J was trimmed by 8 bases and V by 5 bases; bases with no gene match: 4. Germline CDR1 reads SGHTA; CDR2 reads FQGTGA. The CDR3 spans 13 residues. This clone came up once. Assay: immunoSEQ multiplex PCR; the TCRdb copy retains only in-frame clones and omits some. The data contain about 69,000 clones, about 80% of them singletons. Sequenced: peripheral blood. The V gene is TRBV7-3, the J gene TRBJ1-2, with TRBD1 identical over 11 bases. This receptor was obtained from a man over 45 with COVID-19, enrolled during active disease. The DNA for the CDR3 is TGTGCCAGCAGCGGGACAGGGGGTGTGGGCTACACCTTC. Its translation: CASSGTGGVGYTF.